What follows are 21 T cell receptor beta chains derived from one specimen sequenced in a study of T cells in Graves' hyperthyroidism and ophthalmopathy. Amplification yielded TCR beta CDR3 regions, with RNA transcripts as the source. First-round RT-PCR targeting the TCR CDR3 was performed with the HTBI primer set. MiXCR was run by TCRdb on the multiplex PCR reads, yielding one entry per CDR3 protein. Here the sample spans about 660,000 distinct CDR3 sequences, 45% being singletons. Sample: peripheral blood or thyroid tissue (not recorded which). These receptors were collected from an adult man with Graves' disease, either hyperthyroidism or ophthalmopathy (not recorded which).

Note on this clonotype: This may arise from a read error, as a much more abundant clone is one base away. The CDR3 does not close with the conserved phenylalanine or tryptophan, likely indicating a read error. The rearrangement links TRBV10-3 to TRBJ2-7; TRBD1 agrees at 11 bases. Trimming cost V 7 bases and J 7 bases; bases outside gene matches: 9. CDR1 is ENHRY, CDR2 SYGVKD, per germline. There are 14 residues in the CDR3. CDR3 DNA sequence: TGTGCCATCAATGTAGGGACAGGGGGGAGTGAGCAGTACCTC. It codes for CAINVGTGGSEQYL.

This clonotype occurred many times. This chain connects TRBV15 to TRBJ1-1; TRBD1 agrees at 8 bases. The CDR3 length is 15 residues. The trim removed 0 bases at V and 4 bases at J, leaving 4 bases unmatched. Looked up from germline, CDR1 is LNHNV and CDR2 is YYDKDF (reference sequence). As DNA, the CDR3 is TGTGCCACCAGCAGAGATAAGACAGGGGTCACTGAAGCTTTCTTT. This sequence encodes CATSRDKTGVTEAFF.

The CDR3 spells CASSGLAGSGSYEQYF. For the CDR3, the DNA is TGTGCCAGCAGCGGACTAGCGGGATCTGGATCCTACGAGCAGTACTTC. The chain employs TRBV7-2 and TRBJ2-7, with TRBD2 matching over 12 bases. CDR1 is SGHTA, CDR2 FQGNSA, per germline. After removal of 5 bases from V and 1 base from J, the junction contained 6 bases not matched to a gene. This CDR3 spans 16 amino acids.

V is TRBV10-3 and J is TRBJ2-5, with D perhaps TRBD2 (6 bases). Germline CDR1 is ENHRY and CDR2 is SYGVKD. V was pared by 3 bases and J by 5 bases, with 25 bases between. There are 18 residues in the CDR3. The CDR3: CAISESGEVGGRGETQYF. DNA of the CDR3: TGTGCCATCAGTGAATCAGGTGAAGTTGGAGGACGGGGGGAGACCCAGTACTTC.

This clonotype occurred many times. The chain recombines TRBV20-1 with TRBJ2-5; tentatively, D is TRBD1 or TRBD2 (6 bases each). Trimming took off 6 bases at V and 4 bases at J, with 15 bases between the two ends. Germline CDR1 DFQATT, CDR2 SNEGSKA (reference sequence). The CDR3 runs to 13 residues. The DNA of the CDR3 is TGCAGTGCCGTCGTACAGGGAGGAGAGACCCAGTACTTC. Its protein product is CSAVVQGGETQYF.

The genes are TRBV7-9 and TRBJ2-1; TRBD2 agrees at 13 bases. Germline loops: CDR1 SEHNR, CDR2 FQNEAQ (reference sequence). Losses at the gene ends were 2 bases for V and 1 base for J; bases not matched to a gene: 8. The CDR3 totals 19 residues. This CDR3 is CASSLSGLAGDVSYNEQFF. The CDR3 DNA is TGTGCCAGCAGCTTAAGCGGACTAGCGGGAGATGTGTCCTACAATGAGCAGTTCTTC.

The rearrangement uses TRBV10-3 and TRBJ1-3; D is perhaps TRBD1 (5 bases). V was pared by 4 bases and J by 0 bases, with 13 bases between. The CDR3 runs 16 residues. Germline V gives CDR1 ENHRY, CDR2 SYGVKD. CDR3 sequence (DNA): TGTGCCATCAGTGGGGGCCCCGAAATCTCTGGAAACACCATATATTTT. It yields the protein CAISGGPEISGNTIYF.

This clonotype has a count of ten or more. V usage is TRBV20-1 and J usage is TRBJ1-6; D possibly corresponds to TRBD1 (5 bases). V was clipped by 3 bases and J by 6 bases, with 9 bases between them. Germline V gene sequence: CDR1 DFQATT, CDR2 SNEGSKA (reference sequence). This CDR3 is 13 amino acids long. CDR3 region: CSARGRANSPLHF. The CDR3 coding sequence is TGCAGTGCTAGGGGCAGGGCTAATTCACCCCTCCACTTT.

The sample holds a few counts of this clonotype. V usage is TRBV7-9 and J usage is TRBJ1-2; 8 bases fit TRBD1. This CDR3 is built from 14 residues. The ends lost 5 bases at V and 9 bases at J; junction bases unmatched: 11. Germline V CDR1 and CDR2: SEHNR, FQNEAQ (reference sequence). CDR3 coding DNA: TGTGCCAGCAGCCCTGGACAGGGACGGAGACGCTACACCTTC. Translation gives CASSPGQGRRRYTF. Supplemented by reference TRBV7-9 and TRBJ1-2, the full variable domain reads DTGVSQNPRHKITKRGQNVTFRCDPISEHNRLYWYRQTLGQGPEFLTYFQNEAQLEKSRLLSDRFSAERPKGSFSTLEIQRTEQGDSAMYLCASSPGQGRRRYTFGSGTRLTVV.

Here the CDR3 reads CSALSEGTAYEQYF. The CDR3 DNA reads as TGCAGTGCTCTTTCGGAGGGGACAGCCTACGAGCAGTACTTC. The chain combines TRBV20-1 with TRBJ2-7; D might be TRBD1 (7 bases). CDR3 size: 14 residues. CDR1 is DFQATT, CDR2 SNEGSKA, per germline (reference sequence). V was pared by 5 bases and J by 2 bases, with 16 bases between.

V is TRBV12-3 or TRBV12-4 and J is TRBJ2-7; D tentatively fits TRBD1 or TRBD2 (5 bases each). This CDR3 comprises 13 residues. V was trimmed by 2 bases and J by 4 bases, leaving 9 bases between them. The CDR3 sequence: CASSLRDLYEQYF. The CDR3, as DNA: TGTGCCAGCAGTTTACGGGACCTATACGAGCAGTACTTC.

The chain has TRBV15 and TRBJ1-2; tentative D call: TRBD1 (6 bases). The CDR3 is 13 amino acids. Germline loops: CDR1 LNHNV, CDR2 YYDKDF (reference sequence). Trimming took off 0 bases at V and 7 bases at J, with 9 bases between the two ends. CDR3 region: CATSRDKGVGYTF. In DNA, the CDR3 is TGTGCCACCAGCAGAGATAAGGGGGTTGGCTACACCTTC.

This clonotype was observed a single time. The rearrangement joins TRBV29-1 to TRBJ2-7, with 7 bases identical to TRBD1. V lost 3 bases to trimming and J lost 7 bases; unmatched junction nucleotides: 15. This CDR3 is 15 amino acids long. Germline CDR1 and CDR2: SQVTM and ANQGSEA. CDR3 residues: CSVETYRQGSREQYF. CDR3 DNA sequence: TGCAGCGTTGAGACCTACCGACAGGGCTCAAGGGAGCAGTACTTC.

Concerning this clonotype: The junction departs from germline at one end; a sequencing error may be responsible. This sequence joins TRBV29-1 and TRBJ1-1; TRBD1 matches at 7 bases. The CDR3 sequence is 16 residues long. Germline CDR1 reads SQVTM; CDR2 reads ANQGSEA. The CDR3 sequence is CASRTQGMGANTEAFF. CDR3 DNA: TGTGCCAGTCGTACACAGGGGATGGGGGCGAACACTGAAGCTTTCTTT. The variable domain in full, with the rest retrieved from reference TRBV29-1 and TRBJ1-1, is SAVISQKPSRDICQRGTSLTIQCQVDSQVTMMFWYRQQPGQSLTLIATANQGSEATYESGFVIDKFPISRPNLTFSTLTVSNMSPEDSSIYLCASRTQGMGANTEAFFGQGTRLTVV.

This clonotype came up many times. The J gene is TRBJ2-7, the V gene TRBV24-1; possible D gene TRBD2, 6 bases. V was pared by 0 bases and J by 11 bases, with 10 bases between. This CDR3 is 12 amino acids long. Germline V CDR1 and CDR2: KGHDR, SFDVKD. The CDR3: CATSDLATRKYF. For the CDR3, the DNA is TGTGCCACCAGTGATTTGGCGACTAGAAAGTACTTC.

Here the CDR3 reads CATQGQRTNQPQYF. The DNA of the CDR3 is TGTGCCACCCAAGGACAGAGGACGAATCAGCCCCAGTACTTC. This rearrangement joins TRBV15 to TRBJ2-5; a weak D match, TRBD1 (6 bases). The CDR3 totals 14 residues. V was cut by 8 bases and J by 9 bases, with 22 bases left in between. Germline lookup yields CDR1 LNHNV and CDR2 YYDKDF (reference sequence).

This clonotype came up once. V usage is TRBV15 and J usage is TRBJ1-6, with TRBD1 as a possible D gene (5 bases). Germline loops: CDR1 LNHNV, CDR2 YYDKDF (reference sequence). The CDR3 sequence is 14 residues long. The V gene lost 1 base and the J gene lost 9 bases, with 10 bases spanning the gap. CDR3: CATSRGGASSPLHF. As DNA, the CDR3 is TGTGCCACCAGCAGAGGGGGCGCTTCTTCACCCCTCCACTTT.

DNA for the CDR3: TGCGCCAGCAGCTCGAGACCCGATCAGCCCCAGCATTTT. Translating it yields CASSSRPDQPQHF. This sequence joins TRBV5-1 and TRBJ1-5; D is uncertain. Looked up from germline, CDR1 is SGHRS and CDR2 is YFSETQ. The CDR3 covers 13 residues. Trimming removed 3 bases from V and 5 bases from J, with 9 bases in between.

This clonotype was seen many times. The genes are TRBV7-9 and TRBJ2-7; D may correspond to TRBD1 or TRBD2 (7 bases each). Looked up from germline, CDR1 is SEHNR and CDR2 is FQNEAQ (reference sequence). The CDR3 sequence is 15 residues long. V lost 3 bases and J 6 bases, leaving 18 bases between the germline ends. The chain's CDR3 is CASSLAGDSILEQYF. The CDR3, as DNA: TGTGCCAGCAGCTTGGCGGGGGACAGCATCCTCGAGCAGTACTTC.

This clonotype has at least ten counts. This sequence joins TRBV9 and TRBJ2-7; 7 bases fit TRBD1. Germline loops: CDR1 SGDLS, CDR2 YYNGEE. V lost 4 bases and J lost 1; bases outside the gene matches: 11. CDR3 length: 16 residues. CDR3 sequence reads: CASSPGRGTASYEQYF. As DNA, the CDR3 is TGTGCCAGCAGCCCAGGAAGGGGGACAGCTTCCTACGAGCAGTACTTC.

V gene TRBV20-1 combines with J gene TRBJ1-5; unclear D gene. Germline CDR1 and CDR2: DFQATT and SNEGSKA (reference sequence). Deletions cut 3 bases from V and 2 bases from J, with 11 bases between. There are 14 residues in the CDR3. CDR3 in DNA: TGCAGTGCTAGCCTGCCGGGCGGCAATCAGCCCCAGCATTTT. It specifies CSASLPGGNQPQHF.